The next 9 T cell receptor beta chains were all read from a single sample in a study of CD8 T cells in Susac syndrome. When the RNA was reverse transcribed, random hexamers were used with an input of about 0.45 to 1 ug. Via MiXCR, TCRdb re-called the immunoSEQ multiplex PCR reads, giving one row per CDR3 protein. The table lists about 160,000 distinct CDR3 sequences, about 92% of them singletons. Sequenced sample: CD4+ T cells from PBMCs. These receptors were taken from a human donor in good health.

V gene TRBV21-1 combines with J gene TRBJ2-7; the table calls TRBD1, which could not be checked here. TRBV21-1 is a documented pseudogene. CDR3 size: 14 residues. The CDR3 here is CASSARTDSYEQYF. The CDR3 DNA is TGTGCCAGCAGCGCCCGGACAGACTCCTACGAGCAGTACTTC.

The chain is built from TRBV5-1 and TRBJ2-7; TRBD1 matches 11 bases. With 2 bases clipped from V and 7 bases from J, the junction kept 5 bases outside the gene matches. Germline CDR1 is SGHRS and CDR2 is YFSETQ. This CDR3 has 14 residues. The CDR3 here is CASSFGQGAREQYF. DNA for the CDR3: TGCGCCAGCAGCTTCGGACAGGGGGCGCGAGAGCAGTACTTC.

The chain has TRBV5-1 and TRBJ2-3; 8 nucleotides agree with TRBD2. In germline, CDR1 is SGHRS, CDR2 YFSETQ. The trim removed 7 bases at V and 3 bases at J, leaving 7 bases unmatched. CDR3 length equals 14 residues. The CDR3 nucleotides are TGCGCCAGCTACTCGGGGGGGATGACAGATACGCAGTATTTT. Translated: CASYSGGMTDTQYF. Supplemented by reference TRBV5-1 and TRBJ2-3, the full variable domain reads KAGVTQTPRYLIKTRGQQVTLSCSPISGHRSVSWYQQTPGQGLQFLFEYFSETQRNKGNFPGRFSGRQFSNSRSEMNVSTLELGDSALYLCASYSGGMTDTQYFGPGTRLTVL.

This chain links TRBV25-1 with TRBJ2-7, with 8 nucleotides matching TRBD2. Unmatched junction bases numbered 10, after V lost 3 bases and J lost 6 bases. CDR1 is MGHDK and CDR2 is SYGVNS in the germline V gene. This CDR3 has 15 residues. CDR3 in DNA: TGTGCCAGCAGTGAGGCGGGGGGCAGGGAGAGCGAGCAGTACTTC. Translation: CASSEAGGRESEQYF.

The V and J genes are TRBV7-9 and TRBJ2-2; possibly TRBD2 for D (5 bases). The V gene's germline CDR1 is SEHNR and CDR2 FQNEAQ (reference sequence). The V end lost 3 bases, the J end lost 3 bases, and 8 bases lay between the germline ends. There are 14 residues in the CDR3. The CDR3 DNA sequence: TGTGCCAGCAGCTTTCGGACTGACACCGGGGAGCTGTTTTTT. Translated: CASSFRTDTGELFF.

J is TRBJ1-4 and V is TRBV6-2 or TRBV6-3, with 7 bases aligning to TRBD1. Germline V lookup: CDR1 MNHEY, CDR2 SVGEGT. After removal of 2 bases from V and 8 bases from J, the junction contained 8 bases not matched to a gene. This CDR3 region has 15 residues. As DNA, the CDR3 is TGTGCCAGCAGTTACCGACAGGGTGGAGGAGAAAAACTGTTTTTT. Translating it yields CASSYRQGGGEKLFF.

Regarding this clonotype: One end of the junction varies from germline; a read error may be responsible. This chain uses TRBV7-7 with TRBJ2-1; D perhaps matches TRBD1 (6 bases). The CDR3 runs 15 residues. Germline assignment: CDR1 SSHAT and CDR2 FNYEAQ (reference sequence). CDR3 nucleotides: TGTGCTAGCAGCTTAGAACAGGGAACCTACAATGAGCAGTTCTTC. Its translation is CASSLEQGTYNEQFF.

The V and J genes are TRBV7-7 and TRBJ2-2; TRBD1 matches 8 bases. The CDR3 contains 13 residues. Germline trimming cut 6 bases from V and 7 bases from J; bases unmatched to any gene: 4. Germline values: CDR1 SSHAT, CDR2 FNYEAQ (reference sequence). CDR3 sequence: CASRPTGGGELFF. As DNA, the CDR3 is TGTGCCAGCAGGCCCACAGGGGGCGGGGAGCTGTTTTTT.

The chain recombines TRBV5-6 with TRBJ1-1; D not certain. With 2 bases removed from V and 0 bases from J, the gap between germline ends came to 8 bases. Germline V gives CDR1 SGHDT, CDR2 YYEEEE. CDR3 length: 14 amino acids. CDR3 residues: CASSFGRMNTEAFF. The CDR3 DNA is TGTGCCAGCAGCTTCGGACGGATGAACACTGAAGCTTTCTTT.